These T cell receptor beta chains were read from a single sample in a study of blood T cell repertoires in COVID-19. TCRdb keeps only in-frame clones here, not all; method: immunoSEQ multiplex PCR. Of 200,000 to 250,000 clones listed, about 87% were seen once; the top ten hold 7.1%. What was sequenced was peripheral blood. These receptor sequences come from a woman between 65 and 79 years old with active or convalescent COVID-19. The CDR3 runs from the conserved cysteine through the conserved F or W. A D gene is named only where the DNA matches it firmly. The size entry is marked missing in some rows and otherwise reads once, few, many or a size class.

CDR3 DNA: TGTGCCAGCAGCGTCCAGGGCGCGGTCACCGGGGAGCTGTTTTTT; CDR3 protein: CASSVQGAVTGELFF; D gene: -; clone size: -; J gene: TRBJ2-2; V gene: TRBV9
CDR3 DNA: TGTGCCAGCAGCTTAGGGTCCCTAGCGGGGGGCCAAGAGCAGTTCTTC; CDR3 protein: CASSLGSLAGGQEQFF; D gene: TRBD2; clone size: -; J gene: TRBJ2-1; V gene: TRBV7-2
CDR3 DNA: TGTGCCAGCAGTCGCCTAACCGCCACTGAAGCTTTCTTT; CDR3 protein: CASSRLTATEAFF; D gene: -; clone size: few; J gene: TRBJ1-1; V gene: TRBV6-5
CDR3 DNA: TGTGCCATCAGTCGGGGTGGCTACGAGCAGTACTTC; CDR3 protein: CAISRGGYEQYF; D gene: -; clone size: -; J gene: TRBJ2-7; V gene: TRBV10-3
CDR3 DNA: TGTGCCAGCAGCGTACAGGGGCCCAATCAGCCCCAGCATTTT; CDR3 protein: CASSVQGPNQPQHF; D gene: TRBD1; clone size: -; J gene: TRBJ1-5; V gene: TRBV7-2
CDR3 DNA: TGCGCCAGCAGCTTGGATGGCCCCAACACCATATATTTT; CDR3 protein: CASSLDGPNTIYF; D gene: -; clone size: -; J gene: TRBJ1-3; V gene: TRBV5-1
CDR3 DNA: TGTGCCAGCAGCCAATCAGTGGGGGCGCGGGAACTGTTTTTT; CDR3 protein: CASSQSVGARELFF; D gene: -; clone size: -; J gene: TRBJ1-4; V gene: TRBV3-1/TRBV3-2
CDR3 DNA: TGTGCCAGCTCACCACAACCGGGGGACCCCTACGAGCAGTACTTC; CDR3 protein: CASSPQPGDPYEQYF; D gene: -; clone size: once; J gene: TRBJ2-7; V gene: TRBV18
CDR3 DNA: TGTGCCAGCAGCCTCCCCAACTATGGCTACACCTTC; CDR3 protein: CASSLPNYGYTF; D gene: -; clone size: -; J gene: TRBJ1-2; V gene: TRBV9
CDR3 DNA: TGCGCCAGCAGCCAGGGACTGATCGAAGAGACCCAGTACTTC; CDR3 protein: CASSQGLIEETQYF; D gene: -; clone size: once; J gene: TRBJ2-5; V gene: TRBV4-3
CDR3 DNA: TGTGCCATCAGTGACCACAGGGTAAGGAGTGGCTACACCTTC; CDR3 protein: CAISDHRVRSGYTF; D gene: -; clone size: -; J gene: TRBJ1-2; V gene: TRBV10-3
CDR3 DNA: TGTGCCAGCAGCCCAACTAGCGGGGGGGTCCAAGAGACCCAGTACTTC; CDR3 protein: CASSPTSGGVQETQYF; D gene: TRBD2; clone size: -; J gene: TRBJ2-5; V gene: TRBV11-1
CDR3 DNA: TGTGCCAGCAGCTTAAAGGAACTAGGCGGTCTGTTTTTT; CDR3 protein: CASSLKELGGLFF; D gene: -; clone size: -; J gene: TRBJ1-4; V gene: TRBV11-2
CDR3 DNA: TGTGCCAGCAGCGATTCTCGGGGGAACTATGGCTACACCTTC; CDR3 protein: CASSDSRGNYGYTF; D gene: -; clone size: -; J gene: TRBJ1-2; V gene: TRBV6-5
CDR3 DNA: TGTGCCAGTAGAAAAACAGGGGGAAGCAATCAGCCCCAGCATTTT; CDR3 protein: CASRKTGGSNQPQHF; D gene: TRBD1; clone size: -; J gene: TRBJ1-5; V gene: TRBV19
CDR3 DNA: TGTGCCAGCAGCTTAGCCGGACAGGGGGATGGCTACACCTTC; CDR3 protein: CASSLAGQGDGYTF; D gene: TRBD1; clone size: -; J gene: TRBJ1-2; V gene: TRBV7-2
CDR3 DNA: TGTGCCAGCAGCGATGGGACAGGGGGTTGGACTAACTATGGCTACACCTTC; CDR3 protein: CASSDGTGGWTNYGYTF; D gene: TRBD1; clone size: -; J gene: TRBJ1-2; V gene: TRBV5-4
CDR3 DNA: TGTGCCAGCAGCCCGGGACAGAACTATGGCTACACCTTC; CDR3 protein: CASSPGQNYGYTF; D gene: TRBD1; clone size: -; J gene: TRBJ1-2; V gene: TRBV9
CDR3 DNA: TGTGCCAGCGGAAGGGGACTAACTAATGAAAAACTGTTTTTT; CDR3 protein: CASGRGLTNEKLFF; D gene: -; clone size: -; J gene: TRBJ1-4; V gene: TRBV6-5
CDR3 DNA: TGTGCCAGCAGTTCATTCGGAGTGGGACAGGGTTTTTCACCCCTCCACTTT; CDR3 protein: CASSSFGVGQGFSPLHF; D gene: TRBD1; clone size: -; J gene: TRBJ1-6; V gene: TRBV27
CDR3 DNA: TGTGCCAACAGCCTACGGGGGGGTGACAATCAGCCCCAGCATTTT; CDR3 protein: CANSLRGGDNQPQHF; D gene: -; clone size: -; J gene: TRBJ1-5; V gene: TRBV5-6
CDR3 DNA: TGTGCCAGCAGTTTAGTCGGTAACTATGGCTACACCTTC; CDR3 protein: CASSLVGNYGYTF; D gene: -; clone size: -; J gene: TRBJ1-2; V gene: TRBV12-3/TRBV12-4
CDR3 DNA: TGTGCCAGCAGCAAAGATGAAACTGGAGTGATGAACACTGAAGCTTTCTTT; CDR3 protein: CASSKDETGVMNTEAFF; D gene: -; clone size: once; J gene: TRBJ1-1; V gene: TRBV21-1
CDR3 DNA: TGTGCCAGCAGAGGGACAGGGAACGAGCAGTACTTC; CDR3 protein: CASRGTGNEQYF; D gene: TRBD1; clone size: -; J gene: TRBJ2-7; V gene: TRBV6-5
CDR3 DNA: TGCGCCAGCAGCAAGGAGGCCACAGATACGCAGTATTTT; CDR3 protein: CASSKEATDTQYF; D gene: -; clone size: once; J gene: TRBJ2-3; V gene: TRBV5-1
CDR3 DNA: TGTGCCAGCAGCCGAACAACAGGGAACAATGAGCAGTTCTTC; CDR3 protein: CASSRTTGNNEQFF; D gene: -; clone size: -; J gene: TRBJ2-1; V gene: TRBV16
CDR3 DNA: TGTGCCAGCAGTGAGTCCCAGGCGATGAACACTGAAGCTTTCTTT; CDR3 protein: CASSESQAMNTEAFF; D gene: -; clone size: -; J gene: TRBJ1-1; V gene: TRBV6-1
CDR3 DNA: TGTGCCACCAGTGACCGCGGGACAGTCAGCAATCAGCCCCAGCATTTT; CDR3 protein: CATSDRGTVSNQPQHF; D gene: TRBD1; clone size: -; J gene: TRBJ1-5; V gene: TRBV24-1
CDR3 DNA: TGCGCCAGCAGCTTGGCGGGGTCTTCGGAGACCCAGTACTTC; CDR3 protein: CASSLAGSSETQYF; D gene: -; clone size: -; J gene: TRBJ2-5; V gene: TRBV5-1
CDR3 DNA: TGTGCCACCAGTGATTTTACAGAAGATAGCAATCAGCCCCAGCATTTT; CDR3 protein: CATSDFTEDSNQPQHF; D gene: -; clone size: -; J gene: TRBJ1-5; V gene: TRBV24-1
CDR3 DNA: TGCAGCGTGACAGGGGCCCTGAACACTGAAGCTTTCTTT; CDR3 protein: CSVTGALNTEAFF; D gene: TRBD1; clone size: -; J gene: TRBJ1-1; V gene: TRBV29-1
CDR3 DNA: TGTGCCATCAGTGAGTCGAAAGCAGGGGTGGTCGCCAATGAGCAGTTCTTC; CDR3 protein: CAISESKAGVVANEQFF; D gene: -; clone size: -; J gene: TRBJ2-1; V gene: TRBV10-3
CDR3 DNA: TGTGCCATCAGGGACACCACAGATACGCAGTATTTT; CDR3 protein: CAIRDTTDTQYF; D gene: -; clone size: -; J gene: TRBJ2-3; V gene: TRBV10-3
CDR3 DNA: TGTGCCACCCGCGGACAGGGGGACGCCCTCACTGAAGCTTTCTTT; CDR3 protein: CATRGQGDALTEAFF; D gene: TRBD1; clone size: -; J gene: TRBJ1-1; V gene: TRBV15
CDR3 DNA: TGTGCCAGCTCACGAAATACCGGGACAGGGGATGAAAAACTGTTTTTT; CDR3 protein: CASSRNTGTGDEKLFF; D gene: TRBD1; clone size: -; J gene: TRBJ1-4; V gene: TRBV18
CDR3 DNA: TGTGCCAGCAGCGCCTATAGCAATCAGCCCCAGCATTTT; CDR3 protein: CASSAYSNQPQHF; D gene: -; clone size: -; J gene: TRBJ1-5; V gene: TRBV7-3
CDR3 DNA: TGTGCCAGCAGCTTCCCGACAGGAGGAGCCGGGGAGCTGTTTTTT; CDR3 protein: CASSFPTGGAGELFF; D gene: -; clone size: -; J gene: TRBJ2-2; V gene: TRBV5-4
CDR3 DNA: TGTGCCACCGGGTCGTCAGGGGCGGACTATGGCTACACCTTC; CDR3 protein: CATGSSGADYGYTF; D gene: -; clone size: -; J gene: TRBJ1-2; V gene: TRBV24-1